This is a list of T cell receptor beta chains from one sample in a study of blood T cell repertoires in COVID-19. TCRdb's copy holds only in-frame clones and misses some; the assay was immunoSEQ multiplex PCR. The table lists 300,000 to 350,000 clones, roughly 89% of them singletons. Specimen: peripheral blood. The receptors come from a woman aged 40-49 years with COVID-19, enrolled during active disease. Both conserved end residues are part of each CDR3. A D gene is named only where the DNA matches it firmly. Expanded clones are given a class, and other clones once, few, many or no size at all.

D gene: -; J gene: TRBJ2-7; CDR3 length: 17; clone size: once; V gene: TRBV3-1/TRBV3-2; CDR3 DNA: TGTGCCAGCAGCCAAGGACGTGGAGGGAGGATCGCCTACGAGCAGTACTTC; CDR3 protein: CASSQGRGGRIAYEQYF
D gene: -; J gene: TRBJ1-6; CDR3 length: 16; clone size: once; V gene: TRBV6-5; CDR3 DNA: TGTGCCAGCAGTTACTCGAGGCAGGGCTATAATTCACCCCTCCACTTT; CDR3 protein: CASSYSRQGYNSPLHF
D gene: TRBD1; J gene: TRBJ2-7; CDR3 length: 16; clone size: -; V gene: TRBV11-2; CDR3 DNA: TGTGCCAGCAGCTTTCCTCGGGACAGTAATTCTTACGAGCAGTACTTC; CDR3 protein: CASSFPRDSNSYEQYF
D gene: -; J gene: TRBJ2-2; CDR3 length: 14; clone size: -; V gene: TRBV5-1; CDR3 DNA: TGCGCCAGCAGCTCGGGTCCTAACACCGGGGAGCTGTTTTTT; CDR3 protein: CASSSGPNTGELFF
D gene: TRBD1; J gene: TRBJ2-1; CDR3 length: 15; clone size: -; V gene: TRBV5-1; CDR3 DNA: TGCGCCAGCAGCGCGGGACAGGGTATCTACAATGAGCAGTTCTTC; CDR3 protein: CASSAGQGIYNEQFF
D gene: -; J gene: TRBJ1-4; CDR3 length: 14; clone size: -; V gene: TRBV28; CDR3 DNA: TGTGCCAGCAGGTCCCGGGGTGCTAATGAAAAACTGTTTTTT; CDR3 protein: CASRSRGANEKLFF
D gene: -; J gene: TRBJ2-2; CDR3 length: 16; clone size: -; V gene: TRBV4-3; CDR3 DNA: TGCGCCAGCAGCCAAGTACCGACGGGGAACACCGGGGAGCTGTTTTTT; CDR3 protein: CASSQVPTGNTGELFF
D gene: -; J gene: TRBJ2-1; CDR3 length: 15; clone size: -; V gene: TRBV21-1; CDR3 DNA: TGTGCCAGCGAGTACCGGGACAGAACTTTCAATGAGCAGTTCTTC; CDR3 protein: CASEYRDRTFNEQFF
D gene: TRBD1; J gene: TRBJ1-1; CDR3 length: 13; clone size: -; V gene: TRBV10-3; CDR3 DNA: TGTGCCATCAGGATAGACAGGGACACTGAAGCTTTCTTT; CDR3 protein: CAIRIDRDTEAFF
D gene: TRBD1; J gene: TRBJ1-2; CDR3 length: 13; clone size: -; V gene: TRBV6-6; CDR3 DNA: TGTGCCAGCAGCTTGGGACAGTTGTATGGCTACACCTTC; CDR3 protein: CASSLGQLYGYTF
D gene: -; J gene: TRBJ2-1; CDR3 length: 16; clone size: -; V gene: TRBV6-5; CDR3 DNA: TGTGCCAGCAGTTCCCCGCTACCAAACTCCTACAATGAGCAGTTCTTC; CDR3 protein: CASSSPLPNSYNEQFF
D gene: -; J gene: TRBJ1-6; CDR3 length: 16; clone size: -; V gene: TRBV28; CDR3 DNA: TGTGCCAGCCTCCGGAGTTCCGGCCAGGGCAATTCACCCCTCCACTTT; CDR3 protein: CASLRSSGQGNSPLHF
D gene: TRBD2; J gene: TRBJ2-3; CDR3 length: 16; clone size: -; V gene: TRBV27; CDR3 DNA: TGTGCCAGCAGTTTAGGGCGGACTAGCGGCCCGGCTACGCAGTATTTT; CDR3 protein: CASSLGRTSGPATQYF
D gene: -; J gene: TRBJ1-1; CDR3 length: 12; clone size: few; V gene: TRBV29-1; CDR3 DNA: TGCAGCCCGGGGGAGGGCGGCACTGAAGCTTTCTTT; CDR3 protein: CSPGEGGTEAFF
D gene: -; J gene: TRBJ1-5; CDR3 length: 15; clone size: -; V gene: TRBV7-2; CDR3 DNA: TGTGCCAGCAGCTTACGGCGGGGGGGAGATCAGCCCCAGCATTTT; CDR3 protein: CASSLRRGGDQPQHF
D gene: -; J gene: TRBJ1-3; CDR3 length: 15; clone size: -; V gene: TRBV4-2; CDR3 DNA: TGTGCCAGCAGCCTCAGCCATGGGACAGGAAACACCATATATTTT; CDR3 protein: CASSLSHGTGNTIYF
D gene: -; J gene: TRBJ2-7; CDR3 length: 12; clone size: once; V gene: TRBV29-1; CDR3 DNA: TGCAGCGTCATCACAGGGATCTACGAGCAGTACTTC; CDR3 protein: CSVITGIYEQYF
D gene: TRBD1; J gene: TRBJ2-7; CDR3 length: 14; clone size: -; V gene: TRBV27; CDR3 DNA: TGTGCCAGCAGTGGCGTACAGGGGGCCTACGAGCAGTACTTC; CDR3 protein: CASSGVQGAYEQYF
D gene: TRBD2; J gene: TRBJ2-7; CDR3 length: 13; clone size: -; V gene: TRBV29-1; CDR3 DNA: TGCAGCGTCGTGACTAGCGGGGGCTACGAGCAGTACTTC; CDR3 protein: CSVVTSGGYEQYF
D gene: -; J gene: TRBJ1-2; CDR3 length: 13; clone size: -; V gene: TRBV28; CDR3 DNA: TGTGCCACCGGACAGCCAGCTAACTATGGCTACACCTTC; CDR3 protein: CATGQPANYGYTF
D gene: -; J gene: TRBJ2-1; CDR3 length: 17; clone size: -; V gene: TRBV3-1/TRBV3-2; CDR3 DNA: TGTGCCAGCAGCCAAGATCGAAGTGTCGGGGTTTGGGATGAGCAGTTCTTC; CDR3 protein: CASSQDRSVGVWDEQFF
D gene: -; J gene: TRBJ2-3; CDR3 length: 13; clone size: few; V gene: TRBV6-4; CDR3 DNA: TGTGCCAGCAGTGACCAGGGCACAGATACGCAGTATTTT; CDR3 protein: CASSDQGTDTQYF
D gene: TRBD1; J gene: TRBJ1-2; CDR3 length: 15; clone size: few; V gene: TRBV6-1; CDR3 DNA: TGTGCCAGCAGTGAAGCGGCAGGGGGCATTTATGGCTACACCTTC; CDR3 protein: CASSEAAGGIYGYTF
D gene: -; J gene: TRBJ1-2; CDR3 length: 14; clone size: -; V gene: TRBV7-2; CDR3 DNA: TGTGCCAGCAGCTTAGTGGGAGTGAACTATGGCTACACCTTC; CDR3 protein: CASSLVGVNYGYTF
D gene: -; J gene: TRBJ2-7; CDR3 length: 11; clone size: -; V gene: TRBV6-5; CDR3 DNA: TGTGCCAGCAGGCGAAGAGGTGAGCAGTACTTC; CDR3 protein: CASRRRGEQYF
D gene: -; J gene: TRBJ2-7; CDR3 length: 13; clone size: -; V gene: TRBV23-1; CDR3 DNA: TGCGCCAGCAGTCGTCCAGAAGCCTACGAGCAGTACTTC; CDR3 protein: CASSRPEAYEQYF
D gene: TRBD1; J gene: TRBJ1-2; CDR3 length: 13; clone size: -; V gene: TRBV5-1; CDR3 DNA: TGCGCCAGCAGCACGGGACAGGGGGATGGCTACACCTTC; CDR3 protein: CASSTGQGDGYTF
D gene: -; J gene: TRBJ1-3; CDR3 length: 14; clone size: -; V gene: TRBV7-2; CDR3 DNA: TGTGCCAGCAGTCGCCTAGCCCGTGGAAACACCATATATTTT; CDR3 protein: CASSRLARGNTIYF
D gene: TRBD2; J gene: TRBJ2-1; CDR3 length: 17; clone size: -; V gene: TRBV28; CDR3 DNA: TGTGCCAGCAGTCCTCTCCACCTAGCGGCGTCCTACAATGAGCAGTTCTTC; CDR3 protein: CASSPLHLAASYNEQFF
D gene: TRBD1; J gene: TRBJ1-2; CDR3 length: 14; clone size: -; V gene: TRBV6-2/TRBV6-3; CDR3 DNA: TGTGCCAGCAGTAACCCGGGACAGGGGATTGGCTACACCTTC; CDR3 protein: CASSNPGQGIGYTF
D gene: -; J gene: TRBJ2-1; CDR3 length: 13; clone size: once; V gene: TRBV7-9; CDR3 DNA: TGTGCCAGCAGCTTAGGAGTAGTTAATGAGCAGTTCTTC; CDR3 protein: CASSLGVVNEQFF
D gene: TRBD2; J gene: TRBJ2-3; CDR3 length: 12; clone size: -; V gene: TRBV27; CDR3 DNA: TGTGCCAGCAGTTTGGGGGGGGATACGCAGTATTTT; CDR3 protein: CASSLGGDTQYF
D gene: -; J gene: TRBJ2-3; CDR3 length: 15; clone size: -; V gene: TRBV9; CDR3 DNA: TGTGCCAGCAGCGTAAGCGGTGGAACGCAGGATACGCAGTATTTT; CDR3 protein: CASSVSGGTQDTQYF
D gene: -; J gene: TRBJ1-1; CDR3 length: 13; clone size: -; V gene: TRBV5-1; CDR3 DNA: TGCGCCAGCAGCTTGACAGAGAACACTGAAGCTTTCTTT; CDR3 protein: CASSLTENTEAFF
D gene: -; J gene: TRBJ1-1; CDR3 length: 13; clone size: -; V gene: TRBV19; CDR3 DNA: TGTGCCAGTAGTATAGGTCGGGGCACTGAAGCTTTCTTT; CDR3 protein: CASSIGRGTEAFF
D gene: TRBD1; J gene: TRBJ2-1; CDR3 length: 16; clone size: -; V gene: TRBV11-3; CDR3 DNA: TGTGCCAGCAGCCAGGGACAGGGGAGCTCCTACAATGAGCAGTTCTTC; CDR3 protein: CASSQGQGSSYNEQFF
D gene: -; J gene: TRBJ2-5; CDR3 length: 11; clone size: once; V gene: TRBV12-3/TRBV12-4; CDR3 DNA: TGTGCCAGCAGCTTCCAAGAGACCCAGTACTTC; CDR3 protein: CASSFQETQYF
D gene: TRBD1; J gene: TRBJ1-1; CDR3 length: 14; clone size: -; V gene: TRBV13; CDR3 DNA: TGTGCCAGCAGTTTGTTCTCAGGGGGTACTGAAGCTTTCTTT; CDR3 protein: CASSLFSGGTEAFF
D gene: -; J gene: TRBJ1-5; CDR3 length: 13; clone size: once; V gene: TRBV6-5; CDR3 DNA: TGTGCCAGCAGTACAGGGTCGAATCAGCCCCAGCATTTT; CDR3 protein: CASSTGSNQPQHF
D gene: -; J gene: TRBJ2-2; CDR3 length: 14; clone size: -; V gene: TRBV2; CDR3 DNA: TGTGCCAGCAAGCAGGACAGGAACACCGGGGAGCTGTTTTTT; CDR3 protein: CASKQDRNTGELFF
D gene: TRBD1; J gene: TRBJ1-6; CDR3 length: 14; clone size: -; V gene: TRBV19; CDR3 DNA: TGTGCCAGTAGTTCCGGGACAGGGAATTCACCCCTCCACTTT; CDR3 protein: CASSSGTGNSPLHF
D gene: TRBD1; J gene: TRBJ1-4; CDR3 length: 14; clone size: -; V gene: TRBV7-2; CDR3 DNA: TGTGCCAGCAGCTCAAGGACAGGGAGTGAAAAACTGTTTTTT; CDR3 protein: CASSSRTGSEKLFF
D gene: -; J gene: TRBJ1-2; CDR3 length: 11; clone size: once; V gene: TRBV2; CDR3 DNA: TGTGCCAGCAAAGTCTCGGGGGGCTACACCTTC; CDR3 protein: CASKVSGGYTF
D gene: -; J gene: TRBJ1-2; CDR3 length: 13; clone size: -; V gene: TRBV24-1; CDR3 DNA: TGTGCCACCAGTGATATGGGGGCTGGTGGCTACACCTTC; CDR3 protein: CATSDMGAGGYTF
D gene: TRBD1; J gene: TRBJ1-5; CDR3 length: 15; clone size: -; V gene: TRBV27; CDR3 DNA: TGTGCCAGCAGTGGAAGGACAGGGGGCGATCAGCCCCAGCATTTT; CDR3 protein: CASSGRTGGDQPQHF
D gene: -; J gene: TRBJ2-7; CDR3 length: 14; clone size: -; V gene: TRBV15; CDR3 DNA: TGTGCCACCAGCAGAGGGCTACAGAACTACGAGCAGTACTTC; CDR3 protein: CATSRGLQNYEQYF
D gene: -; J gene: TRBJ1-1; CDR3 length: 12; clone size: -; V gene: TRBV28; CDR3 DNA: TGTGCCAGCGGAGTAGAGGTCACTGAAGCTTTCTTT; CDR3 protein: CASGVEVTEAFF
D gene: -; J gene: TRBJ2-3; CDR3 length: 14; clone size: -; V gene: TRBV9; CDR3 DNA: TGTGCCAGCAGCGTAGTTGGGACATCAGATACGCAGTATTTT; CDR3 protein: CASSVVGTSDTQYF
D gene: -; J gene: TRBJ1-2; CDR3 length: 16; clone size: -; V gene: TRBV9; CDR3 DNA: TGTGCCAGCAGCCCGAGACTACTGGTGTCTAACTATGGCTACACCTTC; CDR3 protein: CASSPRLLVSNYGYTF
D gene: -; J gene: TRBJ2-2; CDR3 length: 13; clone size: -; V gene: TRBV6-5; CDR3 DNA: TGTGCCACGAGAAGAGCCAACACCGGGGAGCTGTTTTTT; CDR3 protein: CATRRANTGELFF
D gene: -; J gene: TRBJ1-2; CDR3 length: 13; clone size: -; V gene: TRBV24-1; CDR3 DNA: TGTGCCACCAGTGATCGGACTGATGAGGGCTACACCTTC; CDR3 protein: CATSDRTDEGYTF
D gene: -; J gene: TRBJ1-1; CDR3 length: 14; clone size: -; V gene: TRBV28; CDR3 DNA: TGTGCCAGCAGTCCAGTCCGGGGTCCTTCTAGGGCTTTCTTT; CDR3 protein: CASSPVRGPSRAFF
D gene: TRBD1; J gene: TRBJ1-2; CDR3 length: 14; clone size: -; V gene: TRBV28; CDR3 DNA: TGTGCCAGCAAGCCGGGACAGGGCTTCTATGGCTACACCTTC; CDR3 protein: CASKPGQGFYGYTF
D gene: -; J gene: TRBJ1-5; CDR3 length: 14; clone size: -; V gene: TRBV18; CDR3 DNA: TGTGCCAGCTCACCAGGAGCTCGCAATCAGCCCCAGCATTTT; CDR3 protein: CASSPGARNQPQHF
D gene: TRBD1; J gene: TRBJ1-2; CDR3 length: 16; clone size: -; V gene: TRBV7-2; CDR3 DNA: TGTGCCAGCAGCTTATCTATGGGACAGGGGGGCTATGGCTACACCTTC; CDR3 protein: CASSLSMGQGGYGYTF